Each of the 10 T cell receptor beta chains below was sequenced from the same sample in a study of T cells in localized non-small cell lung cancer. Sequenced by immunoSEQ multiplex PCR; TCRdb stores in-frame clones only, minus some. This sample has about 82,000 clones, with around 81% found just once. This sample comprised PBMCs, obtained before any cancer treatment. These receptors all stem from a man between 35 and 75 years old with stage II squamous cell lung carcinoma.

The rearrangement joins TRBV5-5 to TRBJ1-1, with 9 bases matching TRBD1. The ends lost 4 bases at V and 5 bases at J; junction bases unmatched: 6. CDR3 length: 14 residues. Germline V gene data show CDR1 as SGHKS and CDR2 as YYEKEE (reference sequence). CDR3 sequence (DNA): TGTGCCAGCAGCCTTGGACAGGGGCGGACTGAAGCTTTCTTT. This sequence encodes CASSLGQGRTEAFF. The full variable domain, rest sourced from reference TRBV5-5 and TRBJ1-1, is DAGVTQSPTHLIKTRGQQVTLRCSPISGHKSVSWYQQVLGQGPQFIFQYYEKEERGRGNFPDRFSARQFPNYSSELNVNALLLGDSALYLCASSLGQGRTEAFFGQGTRLTVV.

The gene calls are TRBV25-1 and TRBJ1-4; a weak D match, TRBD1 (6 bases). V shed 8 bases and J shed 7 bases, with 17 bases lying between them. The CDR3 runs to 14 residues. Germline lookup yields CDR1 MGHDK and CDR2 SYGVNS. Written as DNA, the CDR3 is TGTGCCAGCTCCCCCGGGGGCGCGGGTGAAAAACTGTTTTTT. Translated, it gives CASSPGGAGEKLFF.

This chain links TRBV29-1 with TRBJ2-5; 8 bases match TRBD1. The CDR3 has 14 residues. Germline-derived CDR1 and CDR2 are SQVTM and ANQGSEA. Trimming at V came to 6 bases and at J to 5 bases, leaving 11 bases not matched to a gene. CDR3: CSVPTGVILETQYF. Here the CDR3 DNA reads TGCAGCGTGCCGACAGGGGTAATTTTGGAGACCCAGTACTTC.

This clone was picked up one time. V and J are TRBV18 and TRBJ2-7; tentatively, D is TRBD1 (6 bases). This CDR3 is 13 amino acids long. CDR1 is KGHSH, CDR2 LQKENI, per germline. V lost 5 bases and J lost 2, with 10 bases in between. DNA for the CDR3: TGTGCCAGCTCAAAGGGACAAACCTACGAGCAGTACTTC. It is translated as CASSKGQTYEQYF.

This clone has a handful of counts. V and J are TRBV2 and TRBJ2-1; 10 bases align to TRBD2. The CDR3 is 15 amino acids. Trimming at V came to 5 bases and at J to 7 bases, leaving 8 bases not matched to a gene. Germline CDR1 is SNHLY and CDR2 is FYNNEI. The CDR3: CASSNTGLATNEQFF. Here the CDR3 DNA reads TGTGCCAGCAGTAATACGGGACTAGCGACAAATGAGCAGTTCTTC.

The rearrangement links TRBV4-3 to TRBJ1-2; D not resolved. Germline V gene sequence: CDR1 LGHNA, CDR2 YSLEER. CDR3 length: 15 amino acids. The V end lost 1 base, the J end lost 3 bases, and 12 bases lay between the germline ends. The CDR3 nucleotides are TGCGCCAGCAGCCAAGTCCCCGCAGGCGACTATGGCTACACCTTC. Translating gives CASSQVPAGDYGYTF.

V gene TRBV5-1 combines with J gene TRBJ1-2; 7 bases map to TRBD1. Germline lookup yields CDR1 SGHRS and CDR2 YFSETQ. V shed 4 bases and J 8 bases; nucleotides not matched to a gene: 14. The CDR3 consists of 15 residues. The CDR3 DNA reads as TGCGCCAGCAGCCGGACCGACGCAGGGGGACACGGCTACACCTTC. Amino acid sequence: CASSRTDAGGHGYTF.

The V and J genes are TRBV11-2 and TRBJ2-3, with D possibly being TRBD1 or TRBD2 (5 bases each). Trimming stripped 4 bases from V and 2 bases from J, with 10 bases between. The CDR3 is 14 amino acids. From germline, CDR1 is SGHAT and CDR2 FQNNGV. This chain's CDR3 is CASSSRGLTDTQYF. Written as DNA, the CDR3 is TGTGCCAGCAGCTCGAGGGGCCTCACAGATACGCAGTATTTT.

The CDR3 reads CASSLVGIDGEKLFF. The CDR3 region has the DNA TGTGCCAGCAGTTTGGTAGGGATCGACGGTGAAAAACTGTTTTTT. The chain employs TRBV27 and TRBJ1-4, with D hard to call. Trimming pared 3 bases from V and 7 bases from J, leaving 15 bases between. Germline CDR1 is MNHEY and CDR2 is SMNVEV (reference sequence). The CDR3 loop spans 15 amino acids.

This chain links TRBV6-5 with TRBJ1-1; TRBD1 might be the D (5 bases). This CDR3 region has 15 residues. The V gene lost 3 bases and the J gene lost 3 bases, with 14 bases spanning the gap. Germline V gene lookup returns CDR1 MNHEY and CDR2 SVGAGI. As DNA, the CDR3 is TGTGCCAGCAGTTATCGGGACGGGAGGGACACTGAAGCTTTCTTT. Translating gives CASSYRDGRDTEAFF.